A selection of T cell receptor beta chains follows, all from one sample in a study of blood T cell repertoires in COVID-19. Repertoires were generated with immunoSEQ multiplex PCR, while TCRdb's copy carries only in-frame clones and drops some. The top ten hold 9% to 15% of the sample, which has under 250,000 clones, around 86% seen once. The material sequenced was peripheral blood. The receptors come from an elderly man with acute or convalescent COVID-19. The CDR3 runs from the conserved cysteine through the conserved F or W. D genes are given only for firm matches. A row's size may be missing; if present it is once, few, many or a size class.

j_call | v_call | cdr3_length | clone_size | d_call | cdr3_nt | cdr3_aa
TRBJ1-3 | TRBV11-2 | 15 | NA | NA | TGTGCCAGCAGCCCCCTCAGGGGAAGAACGGACACCATATATTTT | CASSPLRGRTDTIYF
TRBJ1-3 | TRBV10-3 | 14 | NA | TRBD1 | TGTGCCATCAGTCAGGGGGCGGGAGGAAACACCATATATTTT | CAISQGAGGNTIYF
TRBJ1-1 | TRBV5-1 | 13 | NA | TRBD1 | TGCGCCAGCAGCGTACAGGGGGACACTGAAGCTTTCTTT | CASSVQGDTEAFF
TRBJ1-2 | TRBV3-1/TRBV3-2 | 16 | NA | NA | TGTGCCAGCAGCCAAGATTGGGCAGGGAATAACTATGGCTACACCTTC | CASSQDWAGNNYGYTF
TRBJ2-7 | TRBV5-1 | 14 | NA | NA | TGCGCCAGCAGCTTGTTTTCGGGGACCTACGAGCAGTACTTC | CASSLFSGTYEQYF
TRBJ2-7 | TRBV12-3/TRBV12-4 | 13 | NA | NA | TGTGCCAGCAGTTTAGGTCCTACCTACGAGCAGTACTTC | CASSLGPTYEQYF
TRBJ2-2 | TRBV7-2 | 14 | NA | TRBD2 | TGTGCCAGCAGCTTGGAGCGGGGGGTCGGGGAGCTGTTTTTT | CASSLERGVGELFF
TRBJ2-7 | TRBV7-2 | 15 | NA | NA | TGTGCCAGCAGCTTAGTGCGGAATAAAGCCTACGAGCAGTACTTC | CASSLVRNKAYEQYF
TRBJ1-1 | TRBV9 | 15 | NA | NA | TGTGCCAGCAGCCTAAAGATAGGAGGGAACACTGAAGCTTTCTTT | CASSLKIGGNTEAFF
TRBJ1-1 | TRBV12-5 | 13 | NA | NA | TGTGCTAGTGGGCGGGGAGAGAACACTGAAGCTTTCTTT | CASGRGENTEAFF
TRBJ2-7 | TRBV28 | 14 | once | TRBD2 | TGTGCCAGCAGTCGGACTAGCGGGGGATACGAGCAGTACTTC | CASSRTSGGYEQYF
TRBJ2-3 | TRBV3-1/TRBV3-2 | 18 | once | TRBD2 | TGTGCCAGCAGCCAAAGCCCTCTGGCGGGAGGGCTTTACGATACGCAGTATTTT | CASSQSPLAGGLYDTQYF
TRBJ1-5 | TRBV6-5 | 14 | NA | TRBD1 | TGTGCCAGCAGTTCAGGACAGGGAGGTCAGCCCCAGCATTTT | CASSSGQGGQPQHF
TRBJ2-3 | TRBV2 | 15 | NA | TRBD1 | TGTGCCAGCAGGAGGGACAGGGATTTAACAGATACGCAGTATTTT | CASRRDRDLTDTQYF
TRBJ1-5 | TRBV27 | 14 | NA | TRBD1 | TGTGCCAGCAGTTTGGGACAGCCCAATCAGCCCCAGCATTTT | CASSLGQPNQPQHF
TRBJ2-5 | TRBV10-1 | 16 | NA | NA | TGCGCCAGCAGGGGGGCAGACATTCAGGGTGGTGAGACCCAGTACTTC | CASRGADIQGGETQYF
TRBJ1-1 | TRBV2 | 14 | NA | TRBD1 | TGTGCCAGCAGCGGGGGACAGGGATCGGCTGAAGCTTTCTTT | CASSGGQGSAEAFF
TRBJ1-2 | TRBV28 | 10 | NA | NA | TGTGCCAGCGGCCCCTGGGGCTACACCTTC | CASGPWGYTF
TRBJ1-5 | TRBV11-2 | 15 | NA | TRBD1 | TGTGCCAGCAGCTTAGAATCGACAGGGGGCATGCCCCAGCATTTT | CASSLESTGGMPQHF
TRBJ1-5 | TRBV6-5 | 14 | NA | NA | TGTGCCAGCAGTCGAGGACAGCTCAATCAGCCCCAGCATTTT | CASSRGQLNQPQHF
TRBJ2-7 | TRBV2 | 12 | few | NA | TGTGCCAGCAGTTGGGCAACCTACGAGCAGTACTTC | CASSWATYEQYF
TRBJ2-7 | TRBV5-1 | 13 | once | NA | TGCGCCAGCAGCGCCTTCGGAGCGTACGAGCAGTACTTC | CASSAFGAYEQYF
TRBJ2-7 | TRBV2 | 13 | NA | NA | TGTGCCAGCAGTGTCACAGTTAGCTACGAGCAGTACTTC | CASSVTVSYEQYF
TRBJ1-1 | TRBV5-1 | 14 | NA | TRBD1 | TGCGCCAGCTCGCCCGGGACAGCGAACACTGAAGCTTTCTTT | CASSPGTANTEAFF
TRBJ1-3 | TRBV3-1/TRBV3-2 | 12 | NA | NA | TGTGCCAGCAGCCAAATCAGAAACACCATATATTTT | CASSQIRNTIYF
TRBJ1-2 | TRBV25-1 | 11 | NA | NA | TGTGCCAGCAGTGCCTACTATGGCTACACCTTC | CASSAYYGYTF
TRBJ2-2 | TRBV4-2 | 18 | NA | TRBD2 | TGTGCCAGCAGCCAAGGGACTAGCGGGGGATGGGGCACCGGGGAGCTGTTTTTT | CASSQGTSGGWGTGELFF
TRBJ1-2 | TRBV12-3/TRBV12-4 | 13 | NA | TRBD1 | TGTGCCAGCAGCCCGGACAGGGGTGGTGGCTACACCTTC | CASSPDRGGGYTF
TRBJ1-1 | TRBV5-4 | 13 | once | TRBD1 | TGTGCCAGCGGGGGACAGGGGAACACTGAAGCTTTCTTT | CASGGQGNTEAFF
TRBJ1-6 | TRBV5-4 | 16 | NA | TRBD1 | TGTGCCAGCAGCGGCGGGACAGGGGTCTTGCATTCACCCCTCCACTTT | CASSGGTGVLHSPLHF
TRBJ2-1 | TRBV27 | 17 | NA | TRBD2 | TGTGCCAGCAGTTATGCGGGGGGCCTCTTTTCCTACAATGAGCAGTTCTTC | CASSYAGGLFSYNEQFF
TRBJ2-1 | TRBV9 | 14 | once | TRBD2 | TGTGCCAGCAGCGTAACGACTAGCGGGGGCGAGCAGTTCTTC | CASSVTTSGGEQFF
TRBJ1-2 | TRBV27 | 17 | NA | TRBD1 | TGTGCCAGCAGTTTATCCGGGGCGGGACAGGGAACTTATGGCTACACCTTC | CASSLSGAGQGTYGYTF
TRBJ2-2 | TRBV9 | 13 | NA | NA | TGTGCCAGCAGCGTAGCGGACACCGGGGAGCTGTTTTTT | CASSVADTGELFF
TRBJ1-2 | TRBV2 | 15 | NA | NA | TGTGCCAGCAGTGAAGCACTTACAGGGAATTATGGCTACACCTTC | CASSEALTGNYGYTF
TRBJ1-1 | TRBV20-1 | 11 | NA | NA | TGCAGTGCTGACCTAGGAACTGAAGCTTTCTTT | CSADLGTEAFF
TRBJ1-2 | TRBV12-3/TRBV12-4 | 12 | few | TRBD1 | TGTGCCAGCAGGGAGGGGGCTTATGGCTACACCTTC | CASREGAYGYTF
TRBJ1-2 | TRBV29-1 | 14 | NA | TRBD1 | TGCAGCGTTGAAGGACAGGGAGCCCTCTATGGCTACACCTTC | CSVEGQGALYGYTF
TRBJ2-1 | TRBV19 | 15 | once | NA | TGTGCCAGTAGTATAGTTTCCCCGTCGGGCAATGAGCAGTTCTTC | CASSIVSPSGNEQFF
TRBJ1-6 | TRBV15 | 15 | NA | TRBD1 | TGTGCCACCAGCAGGGACAGGGGGCCGGATTCACCCCTCCACTTT | CATSRDRGPDSPLHF
TRBJ1-5 | TRBV5-1 | 14 | NA | NA | TGCGCCAGCAGCCCTGGGGCGGGGGATCAGCCCCAGCATTTT | CASSPGAGDQPQHF
TRBJ1-2 | TRBV19 | 16 | once | TRBD1 | TGTGCCAGTAGTATAGATGCGTCAGGGGGATACTATGGCTACACCTTC | CASSIDASGGYYGYTF
TRBJ1-2 | TRBV5-6 | 16 | NA | NA | TGTGCCAGCAGCTTGGGGCCGAAGGTCAGGGTCTATGGCTACACCTTC | CASSLGPKVRVYGYTF
TRBJ1-2 | TRBV27 | 14 | NA | NA | TGTGCCAGCAGTTCCTCCGGTATCCCCTATGGCTACACCTTC | CASSSSGIPYGYTF
TRBJ2-1 | TRBV28 | 15 | few | TRBD1 | TGTGCCAGCAGTCCAGGACAGGGACCATACAATGAGCAGTTCTTC | CASSPGQGPYNEQFF
TRBJ2-1 | TRBV7-8 | 16 | NA | NA | TGTGCCAGCAGCTTAGCCGGGTGGAACTCCTACAATGAGCAGTTCTTC | CASSLAGWNSYNEQFF
TRBJ1-6 | TRBV4-3 | 14 | NA | NA | TGCGCCAGCAGCCAAGGCGAGATCAATTCACCCCTCCACTTT | CASSQGEINSPLHF
TRBJ2-3 | TRBV2 | 12 | NA | NA | TGTGCCAGCAGCCCAAGGCGGAATACGCAGTATTTT | CASSPRRNTQYF
TRBJ1-2 | TRBV18 | 14 | NA | TRBD1 | TGTGCCAGCTCACGACAGGACAGGGGTACGAGCTACACCTTC | CASSRQDRGTSYTF